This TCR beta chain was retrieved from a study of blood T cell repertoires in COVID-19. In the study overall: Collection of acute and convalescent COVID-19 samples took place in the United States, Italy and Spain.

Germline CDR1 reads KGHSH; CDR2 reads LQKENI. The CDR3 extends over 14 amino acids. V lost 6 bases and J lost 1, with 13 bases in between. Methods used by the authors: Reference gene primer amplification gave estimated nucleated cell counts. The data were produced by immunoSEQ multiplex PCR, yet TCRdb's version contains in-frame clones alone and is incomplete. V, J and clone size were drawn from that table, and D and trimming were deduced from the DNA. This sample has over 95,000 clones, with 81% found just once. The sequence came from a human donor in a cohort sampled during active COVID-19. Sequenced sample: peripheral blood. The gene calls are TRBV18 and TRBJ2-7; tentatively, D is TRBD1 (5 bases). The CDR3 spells CASSPDSASYEQYF. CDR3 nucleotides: TGTGCCAGCTCCCCTGACAGCGCGTCCTACGAGCAGTACTTC.